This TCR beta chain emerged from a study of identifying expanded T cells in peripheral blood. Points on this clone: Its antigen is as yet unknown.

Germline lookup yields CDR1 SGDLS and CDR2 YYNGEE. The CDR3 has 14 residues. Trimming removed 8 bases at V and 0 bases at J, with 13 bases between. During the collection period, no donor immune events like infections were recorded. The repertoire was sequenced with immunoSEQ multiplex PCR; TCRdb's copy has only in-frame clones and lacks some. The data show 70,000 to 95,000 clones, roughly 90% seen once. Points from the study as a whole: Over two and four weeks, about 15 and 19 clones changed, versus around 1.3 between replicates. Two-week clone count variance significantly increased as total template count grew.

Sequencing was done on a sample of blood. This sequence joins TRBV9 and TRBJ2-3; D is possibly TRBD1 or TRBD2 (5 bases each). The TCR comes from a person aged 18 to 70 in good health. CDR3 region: CASSEGPSTDTQYF. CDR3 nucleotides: TGTGCCAGTTCCGAGGGACCTAGCACAGATACGCAGTATTTT.